The 2 T cell receptor beta chains given below trace back to one sample, sequenced in a study of blood T cells in healthy people across ages. The use of a sample-barcoded 5' primer and a J-beta primer mix characterized a second PCR of 7 to 11 cycles. A single record per CDR3 protein comes from TCRdb applying MiXCR to the 5' RACE reads. The sample records about 580,000 distinct CDR3 sequences, around 50% being singletons. Material: blood. All receptors come from a man older than 75 in good health.

This chain joins TRBV29-1 and TRBJ2-1, with TRBD1 matching 8 bases. V trimming: 7 bases; J trimming: 2 bases; junction bases outside the gene matches: 4. This CDR3 has 13 residues. The germline V gene has CDR1 SQVTM and CDR2 ANQGSEA. The CDR3 spells CSDGTGAYNEQFF. DNA of the CDR3: TGCAGCGACGGGACAGGAGCCTACAATGAGCAGTTCTTC.

J is TRBJ2-7 and V is TRBV10-1; no clear D. The CDR3 is 13 residues long. Trimming took 6 bases from V and 2 from J, leaving 11 bases between them. Germline values: CDR1 WNHNN, CDR2 SYGVQD (reference sequence). CDR3 coding DNA: TGCGCCAGCAGACTATTAGAAGCCTACGAGCAGTACTTC. This gives the protein CASRLLEAYEQYF.